What follows describes a single T cell receptor beta chain. Its target antigen remains unknown. This may come from a read error, since a much larger clone is one base off. TCR beta CDR3 regions were amplified from RNA transcripts. For the first round of RT-PCR on the TCR CDR3, the HTBI primer set was used together with the Qiagen OneStep RT-PCR kit. Libraries were constructed in a second round of multiplex PCR, after which size selection and purification were carried out. Libraries were sequenced paired-end with 100 bp reads on an Illumina HiSeq2000. Per the source publication's procedure: SOAPnuke was used to process the raw data, throwing out any read that contained adapters or uncalled bases, had a mean Phred below 15, or lacked an exact constant-primer or identifier match. COPE v1.2.5 was used to merge the high-quality paired reads, and each unique nucleotide sequence was defined as a clonotype. MiTCR v1.1 was used to align clonotypes to the IMGT TRBV, TRBD and TRBJ reference segments. The analysis included only V-J combinations with a frequency above 0.0001, which together covered 99% to 99.2% of the repertoires. A TCS score was defined as the ratio of F50 (clonal expansion) to E x V (chaos), with BLOSUM62-based TCRdist applied between CDR3 peptides within each V-J. Welch's t-statistics and random forest reduced 514 V-J features to 13, which were used in a naive Bayes classifier (R e1071). Thyroid-blood repertoire similarity was quantified with the Morisita-Horn index. TCRdb redid the processing of the public reads, applying fastp at Q25 and MiXCR, and retained in-frame beta chains. Each CDR3 protein appears once, grouped with its most common genes and DNA. These V and J calls rely on TCRdb rather than the paper's analysis. For this sample there are over 700,000 distinct CDR3 sequences; about 35% appear just once. The ten largest clones take up roughly 30% of the sample.

Stable Graves' hyperthyroidism was defined as no progression to ophthalmopathy during 18 months of follow-up. Hyperthyroidism patients were aged 18 to 65 years and newly diagnosed, with disease duration of less than 2 months. Any patient with an uncontrolled infection, another autoimmune disease, pregnancy or lactation was excluded. Diagnoses were based on clinical symptoms, serum thyroxine and TRAb, thyroid ultrasound and orbital computed tomography. Ficoll-Paque density gradient centrifugation was used to isolate PBMCs from around 9.1 ml of fresh peripheral blood. Trizol reagent was used to extract total RNA, and RNA quality was then checked on an Agilent 2100 Bioanalyzer. This entry belongs to a study of T cells in Graves' hyperthyroidism and ophthalmopathy (dated by TCRdb to about 2019). Study-wide context: Peripheral blood was collected at initial diagnosis, before any treatment. The 75 to 100 discovery patients were randomly divided into training and test sets at a 7:3 ratio. The study also compared thyroid tissue and blood T-cell repertoires from about six Graves' hyperthyroidism patients. An independent validation cohort of 18 to 20 hyperthyroidism patients and 17 patients who later progressed to ophthalmopathy tested prospective prediction of ophthalmopathy. The paper describes TCR Vbeta CDR3 sequencing of 140 or so peripheral blood samples, made up of about 40 ophthalmopathy patients, 70 to 75 hyperthyroidism patients and approximately 17 progressor patients. A discovery cohort of approximately 100 patients, about 40 with Graves' ophthalmopathy and approximately 55 with stable Graves' hyperthyroidism, was used to find distinguishing TCR V-J signatures. After sampling, hyperthyroidism patients received methimazole starting at 30 mg daily, and ophthalmopathy patients received high-dose intravenous methylprednisolone. Study-wide findings and limitations: A 13 V-J signature model separated ophthalmopathy from stable hyperthyroidism, with 87.88% sensitivity and 81.08% specificity in cross-validation and 80%/75% in testing. Most expanded thyroid clonotypes (frequency above 0.001) were also detected in blood, suggesting blood repertoires may reflect thyroid immune responses. In validation, the model predicted progression to ophthalmopathy a median of 6.5 months before onset, with approximately 70% sensitivity and about 75% specificity. No statistical method was used to fix the sample size in advance, and group allocation was not hidden from the investigators.

The CDR3 runs 13 amino acids, cysteine and phenylalanine included. Only the CDR3 DNA is retained, 39 bases long and in frame from the first base. For CDR1 and CDR2, the germline V gene lists SGDLS and YYNGEE. The chain links TRBV9 with TRBJ1-4; the D gene assignment is ambiguous. This clonotype was obtained from a woman aged 40 to 50 with Graves' hyperthyroidism. Sequencing was carried out using blood. The sequenced DNA is TGTGCCAGCAGCGGGGCAACTAATGAAAAACTGGTTTTT. Its coded protein is CASSGATNEKLVF.